This TCR beta chain is from a study of ipilimumab plus nivolumab after autologous stem cell transplantation. Study-wide results and limits: Authors suggest TCR repertoire, Treg phenotype and gut microbiota support further study.

The CDR3 covers 13 residues. Trimming cost V 5 bases and J 9 bases; bases outside gene matches: 7. Germline assignment: CDR1 SGHTA and CDR2 FQGTGA. Ipilimumab, 1 mg/kg, started 14 to 28 days after autologous transplant. Through week 26, nivolumab 3 mg/kg IV was given weeks 1, 4, 7, 10, then biweekly. The repertoire was sequenced with immunoSEQ multiplex PCR; TCRdb's copy has only in-frame clones and lacks some. The sample has about 9,400 clones; around 70% are singletons. With regard to this clone: Its antigen remains unknown.

Sequencing used PBMCs, obtained in a trial of ipilimumab plus nivolumab as post-transplant consolidation. The TCR was taken from a female donor with multiple myeloma. The V and J genes are TRBV7-3 and TRBJ2-1; the match to TRBD2 covers 7 bases. The CDR3 loop is CASSPTSVGEQFF. For the CDR3, the DNA is TGTGCCAGCAGCCCCACTAGCGTCGGTGAGCAGTTCTTC.